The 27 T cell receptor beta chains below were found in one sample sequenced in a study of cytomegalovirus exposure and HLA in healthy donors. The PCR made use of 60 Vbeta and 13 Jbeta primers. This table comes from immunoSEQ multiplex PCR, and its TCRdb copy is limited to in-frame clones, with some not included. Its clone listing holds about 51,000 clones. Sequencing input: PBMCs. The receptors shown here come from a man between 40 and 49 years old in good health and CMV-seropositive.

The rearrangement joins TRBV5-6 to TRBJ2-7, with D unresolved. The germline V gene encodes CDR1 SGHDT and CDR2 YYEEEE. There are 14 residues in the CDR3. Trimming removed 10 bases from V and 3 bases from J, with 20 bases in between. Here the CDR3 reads CASMRGFGFYEQYF. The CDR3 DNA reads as TGTGCCTCCATGCGAGGTTTCGGGTTCTACGAGCAGTACTTC.

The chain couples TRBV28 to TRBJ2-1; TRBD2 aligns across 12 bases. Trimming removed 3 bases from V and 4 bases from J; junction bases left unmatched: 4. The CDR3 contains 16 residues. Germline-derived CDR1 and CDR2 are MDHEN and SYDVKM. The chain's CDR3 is CASSLTSGSVYNEQFF. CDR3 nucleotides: TGTGCCAGCAGTTTGACTAGCGGGAGTGTTTACAATGAGCAGTTCTTC. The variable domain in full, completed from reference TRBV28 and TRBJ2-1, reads DVKVTQSSRYLVKRTGEKVFLECVQDMDHENMFWYRQDPGLGLRLIYFSYDVKMKEKGDIPEGYSVSREKKERFSLILESASTNQTSMYLCASSLTSGSVYNEQFFGPGTRLTVL.

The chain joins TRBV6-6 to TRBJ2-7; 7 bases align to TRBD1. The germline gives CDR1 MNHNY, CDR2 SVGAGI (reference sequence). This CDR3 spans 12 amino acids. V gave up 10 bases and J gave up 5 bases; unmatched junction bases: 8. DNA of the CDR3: TGTGCCAACCCACGGACAGGTCACGAGCAGTACTTC. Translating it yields CANPRTGHEQYF.

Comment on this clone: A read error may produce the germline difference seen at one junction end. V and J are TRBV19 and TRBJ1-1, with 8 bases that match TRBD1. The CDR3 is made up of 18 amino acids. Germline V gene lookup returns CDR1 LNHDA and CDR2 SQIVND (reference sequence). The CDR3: CASSPDLGTGLMNAEAFF. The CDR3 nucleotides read TGTGCCAGTAGTCCGGACCTGGGGACAGGACTCATGAACGCTGAAGCTTTCTTT.

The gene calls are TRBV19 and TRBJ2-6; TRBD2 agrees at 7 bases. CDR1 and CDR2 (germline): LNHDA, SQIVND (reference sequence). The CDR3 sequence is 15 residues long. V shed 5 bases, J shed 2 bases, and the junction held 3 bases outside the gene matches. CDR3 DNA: TGTGCCAGTAGTTCCCGGGGGGCTGGGGCCAACGTCCTGACTTTC. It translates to CASSSRGAGANVLTF.

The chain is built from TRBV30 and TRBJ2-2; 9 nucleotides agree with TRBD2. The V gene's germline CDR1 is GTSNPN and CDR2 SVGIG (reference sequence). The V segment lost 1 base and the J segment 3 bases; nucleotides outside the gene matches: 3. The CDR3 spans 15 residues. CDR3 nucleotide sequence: TGTGCCTGGAGTGAAGCGGGAGGACACACCGGGGAGCTGTTTTTT. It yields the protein CAWSEAGGHTGELFF.

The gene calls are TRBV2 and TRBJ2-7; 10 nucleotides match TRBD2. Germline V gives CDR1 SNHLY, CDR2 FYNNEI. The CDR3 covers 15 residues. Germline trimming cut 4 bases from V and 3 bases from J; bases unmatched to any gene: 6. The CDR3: CASSVGTSEIYEQYF. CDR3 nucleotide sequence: TGTGCCAGCAGTGTCGGGACTAGCGAGATCTACGAGCAGTACTTC.

CDR3 residues: CASSSEVSSYEQYF. Here the CDR3 DNA reads TGTGCCAGCAGCTCCGAAGTTAGCTCCTACGAGCAGTACTTC. The chain employs TRBV7-9 and TRBJ2-7; D gene ambiguous. The V end lost 4 bases, the J end lost 0 bases, and 10 bases lay between the germline ends. This CDR3 region has 14 residues. Per germline, CDR1 SEHNR and CDR2 FQNEAQ (reference sequence). Drawing the rest from reference TRBV7-9 and TRBJ2-7, the complete variable domain is DTGVSQNPRHKITKRGQNVTFRCDPISEHNRLYWYRQTLGQGPEFLTYFQNEAQLEKSRLLSDRFSAERPKGSFSTLEIQRTEQGDSAMYLCASSSEVSSYEQYFGPGTRLTVT.

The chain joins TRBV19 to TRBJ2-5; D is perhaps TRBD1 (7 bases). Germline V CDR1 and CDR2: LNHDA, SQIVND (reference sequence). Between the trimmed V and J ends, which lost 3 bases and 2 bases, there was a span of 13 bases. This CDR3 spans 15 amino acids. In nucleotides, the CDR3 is TGTGCCAGTAGTATGTCAGGGGGGACTCAAGAGACCCAGTACTTC. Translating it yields CASSMSGGTQETQYF.

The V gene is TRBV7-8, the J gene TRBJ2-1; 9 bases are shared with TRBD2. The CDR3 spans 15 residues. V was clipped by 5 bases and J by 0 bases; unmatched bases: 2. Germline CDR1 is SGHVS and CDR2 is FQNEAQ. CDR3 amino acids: CASSQLAGSYNEQFF. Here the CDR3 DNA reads TGTGCCAGCAGCCAACTAGCGGGCTCCTACAATGAGCAGTTCTTC.

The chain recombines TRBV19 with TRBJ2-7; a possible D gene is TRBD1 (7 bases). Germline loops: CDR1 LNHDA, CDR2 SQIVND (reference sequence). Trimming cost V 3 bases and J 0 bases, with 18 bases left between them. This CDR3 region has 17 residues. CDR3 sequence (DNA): TGTGCCAGTAGTATGGTCGTGGGGAGGACAGGCTCCTACGAGCAGTACTTC. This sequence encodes CASSMVVGRTGSYEQYF.

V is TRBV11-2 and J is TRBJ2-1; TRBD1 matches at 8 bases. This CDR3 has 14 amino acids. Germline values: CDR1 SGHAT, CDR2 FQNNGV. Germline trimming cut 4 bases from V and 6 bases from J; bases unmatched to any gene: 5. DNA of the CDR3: TGTGCCAGCAGCTCTTCTACAGGGGGCAATGAGCAGTTCTTC. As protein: CASSSSTGGNEQFF.

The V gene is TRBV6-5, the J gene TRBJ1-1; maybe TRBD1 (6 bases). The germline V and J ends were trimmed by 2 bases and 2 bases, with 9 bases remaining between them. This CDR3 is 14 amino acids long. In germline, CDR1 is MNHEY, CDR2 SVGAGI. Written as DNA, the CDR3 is TGTGCCAGCAGTTACAGGGGGGGAAACACTGAAGCTTTCTTT. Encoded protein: CASSYRGGNTEAFF.

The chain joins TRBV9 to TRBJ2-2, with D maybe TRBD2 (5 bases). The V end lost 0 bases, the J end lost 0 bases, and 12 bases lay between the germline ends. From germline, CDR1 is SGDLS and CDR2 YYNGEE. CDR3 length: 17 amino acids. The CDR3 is CASSVARESANTGELFF. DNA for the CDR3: TGTGCCAGCAGCGTAGCTAGGGAGTCCGCGAACACCGGGGAGCTGTTTTTT.

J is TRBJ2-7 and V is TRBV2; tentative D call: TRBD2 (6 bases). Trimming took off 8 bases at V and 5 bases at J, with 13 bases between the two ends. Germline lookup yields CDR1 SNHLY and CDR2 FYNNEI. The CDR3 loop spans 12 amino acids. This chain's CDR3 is CASRDWVDEQYF. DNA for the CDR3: TGTGCCAGCCGGGACTGGGTAGACGAGCAGTACTTC.

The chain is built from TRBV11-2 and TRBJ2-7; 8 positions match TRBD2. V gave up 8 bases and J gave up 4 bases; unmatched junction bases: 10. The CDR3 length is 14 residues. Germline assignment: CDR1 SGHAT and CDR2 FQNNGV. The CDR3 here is CASFAGGLGYEQYF. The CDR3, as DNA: TGTGCCAGCTTCGCGGGGGGACTAGGGTACGAGCAGTACTTC. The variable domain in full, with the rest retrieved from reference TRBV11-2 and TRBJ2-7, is EAGVAQSPRYKIIEKRQSVAFWCNPISGHATLYWYQQILGQGPKLLIQFQNNGVVDDSQLPKDRFSAERLKGVDSTLKIQPAKLEDSAVYLCASFAGGLGYEQYFGPGTRLTVT.

CDR3 sequence reads: CATRGGSGEQYF. The CDR3 nucleotides are TGTGCCACCCGGGGGGGATCGGGGGAGCAGTACTTC. The rearrangement uses TRBV27 and TRBJ2-7, with 8 nucleotides matching TRBD2. Unmatched junction bases numbered 9, after V lost 10 bases and J lost 7 bases. Per the germline V gene, CDR1 is MNHEY and CDR2 is SMNVEV (reference sequence). The CDR3 is made up of 12 amino acids.

The CDR3 bases are TGCGCCAGCAGCCCTTCTTCAGGGGTAGAGACCCAGTACTTC. The encoded protein is CASSPSSGVETQYF. V gene TRBV5-1 combines with J gene TRBJ2-5, with D perhaps matching TRBD1 (6 bases). V gave up 4 bases and J gave up 4 bases, with 14 bases separating them. The germline CDR1 and CDR2 sequences are SGHRS and YFSETQ. The CDR3 totals 14 residues.

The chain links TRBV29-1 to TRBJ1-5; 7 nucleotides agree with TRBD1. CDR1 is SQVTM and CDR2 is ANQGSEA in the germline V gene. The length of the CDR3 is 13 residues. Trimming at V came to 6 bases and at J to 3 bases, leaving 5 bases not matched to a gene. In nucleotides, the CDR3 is TGCAGCGTAGGGGGCCAAGCCAATCAGCCCCAGCATTTT. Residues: CSVGGQANQPQHF.

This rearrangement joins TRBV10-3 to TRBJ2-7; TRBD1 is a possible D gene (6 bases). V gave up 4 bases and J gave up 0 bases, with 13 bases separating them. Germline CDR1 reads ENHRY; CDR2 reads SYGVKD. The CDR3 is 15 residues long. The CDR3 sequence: CAISVRDTNSYEQYF. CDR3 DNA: TGTGCCATCAGTGTCCGGGACACCAACTCCTACGAGCAGTACTTC.

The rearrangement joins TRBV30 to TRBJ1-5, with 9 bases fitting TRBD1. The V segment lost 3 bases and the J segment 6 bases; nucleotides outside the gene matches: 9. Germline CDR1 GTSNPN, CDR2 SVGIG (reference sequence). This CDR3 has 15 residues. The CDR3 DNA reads TGTGCCTGGAGCCAGGGACAGGGAGGGTTTCAGCCCCAGCATTTT. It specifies CAWSQGQGGFQPQHF. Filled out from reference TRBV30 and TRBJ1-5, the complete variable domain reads SQTIHQWPATLVQPVGSPLSLECTVEGTSNPNLYWYRQAAGRGLQLLFYSVGIGQISSEVPQNLSASRPQDRQFILSSKKLLLSDSGFYLCAWSQGQGGFQPQHFGDGTRLSIL.

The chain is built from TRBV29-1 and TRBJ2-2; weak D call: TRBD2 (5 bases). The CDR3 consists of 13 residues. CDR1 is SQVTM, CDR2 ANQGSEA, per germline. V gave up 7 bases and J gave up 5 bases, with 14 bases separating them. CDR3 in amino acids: CSAMDSLTGELFF. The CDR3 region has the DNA TGCAGCGCCATGGACTCCTTAACCGGGGAGCTGTTTTTT.

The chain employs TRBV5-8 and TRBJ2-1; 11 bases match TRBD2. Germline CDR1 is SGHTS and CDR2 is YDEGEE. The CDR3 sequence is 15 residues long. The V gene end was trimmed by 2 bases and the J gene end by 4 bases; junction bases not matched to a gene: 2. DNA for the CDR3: TGTGCCAGCAGCTTAGGGACTAGCGGTTACAATGAGCAGTTCTTC. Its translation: CASSLGTSGYNEQFF. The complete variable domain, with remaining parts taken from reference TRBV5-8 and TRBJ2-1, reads EAGVTQSPTHLIKTRGQQATLRCSPISGHTSVYWYQQALGLGLQFLLWYDEGEERNRGNFPPRFSGRQFPNYSSELNVNALELEDSALYLCASSLGTSGYNEQFFGPGTRLTVL.

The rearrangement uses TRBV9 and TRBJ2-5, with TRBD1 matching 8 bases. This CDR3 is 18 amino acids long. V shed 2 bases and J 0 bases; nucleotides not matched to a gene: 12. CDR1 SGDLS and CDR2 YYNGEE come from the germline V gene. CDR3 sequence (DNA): TGTGCCAGCAGCGTTATACCCACAGGGGGAAGATACCAAGAGACCCAGTACTTC. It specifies CASSVIPTGGRYQETQYF.

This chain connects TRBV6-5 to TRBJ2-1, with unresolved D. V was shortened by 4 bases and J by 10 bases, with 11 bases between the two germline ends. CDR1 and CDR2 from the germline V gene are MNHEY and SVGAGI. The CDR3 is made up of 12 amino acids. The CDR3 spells CASSSSGREQFF. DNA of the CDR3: TGTGCCAGCAGTTCCTCGGGCCGCGAGCAGTTCTTC.

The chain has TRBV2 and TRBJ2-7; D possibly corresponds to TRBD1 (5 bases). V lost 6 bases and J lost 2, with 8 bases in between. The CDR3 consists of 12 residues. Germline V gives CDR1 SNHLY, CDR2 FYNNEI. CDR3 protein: CASRQDTYEQYF. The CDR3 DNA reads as TGTGCCAGCAGACAGGACACCTACGAGCAGTACTTC.

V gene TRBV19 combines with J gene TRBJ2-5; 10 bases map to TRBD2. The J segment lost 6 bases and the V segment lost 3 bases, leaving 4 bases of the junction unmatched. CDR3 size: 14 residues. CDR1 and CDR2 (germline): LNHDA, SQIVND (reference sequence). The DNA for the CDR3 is TGTGCCAGTAGTATGAGCGGGGGGGCCCAGACCCAGTACTTC. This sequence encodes CASSMSGGAQTQYF.